This T cell receptor (beta chain) was observed in a study of blood T cells in healthy people across ages. Findings and limits, study-wide: Compared with aged donors, long-lived donors showed fewer expanded clones, suggesting selection. Observed TCR beta diversity per million T cells went down as age went up. This fall followed a roughly linear course with age. Diversity figures based on one million T cells were deemed too low.

Alongside a J-beta primer mix, a sample-barcoded 5' primer served in a second PCR lasting roughly 6 to 11 cycles. TCRdb re-derived calls from the 5' RACE reads in MiXCR, one entry per CDR3 protein. Among about 780,000 distinct CDR3 sequences listed, roughly 25% were seen once. The trim removed 1 base at V and 9 bases at J, leaving 11 bases unmatched. Germline V lookup: CDR1 SGHRS, CDR2 YFSETQ. The CDR3 runs 16 residues. This clonotype has only a few counts. Its antigen is unidentified. A further study also used this sample, focusing on T cells of mothers and their children.

The TCR sequence derives from a boy between 10 and 17 years old in good health. Sequenced material: blood. The genes are TRBV5-1 and TRBJ2-4; TRBD1 aligns across 9 bases. The CDR3 protein is CASSLPPDRGDGIQYF. DNA for the CDR3: TGCGCCAGCAGCTTGCCTCCGGACAGGGGAGATGGCATTCAGTACTTC.